Listed here is a single T cell receptor (beta chain). Its antigen is not known. The CDR3 length is 14 residues. The V segment lost 5 bases and the J segment 9 bases; nucleotides outside the gene matches: 7. Germline V gene sequence: CDR1 SGHTA, CDR2 FQGNSA. The data belong to a study of response to subunit inactivated influenza vaccine. TCRdb independently ran MiXCR on the RT-PCR reads; one entry per CDR3 protein. The sample consists of under 950,000 distinct CDR3 sequences, approximately 22% of them appearing once. Overall study results and limits: Each seasonal flu vaccination may recruit only limited new T cells, authors suggested.

V is TRBV7-2 and J is TRBJ2-1; 10 bases are shared with TRBD2. This TCR was sampled from a man aged 45-65 years who received an inactivated influenza vaccine. Material: PBMCs from blood, obtained 5 to 6 days after vaccination. In DNA form, the CDR3 reads TGTGCCAGCAGCCGGCGGCTAGCGGGAGCTGAGCAGTTCTTC. Amino acid sequence: CASSRRLAGAEQFF. The whole variable domain, filled in from reference TRBV7-2 and TRBJ2-1, reads GAGVSQSPSNKVTEKGKDVELRCDPISGHTALYWYRQSLGQGLEFLIYFQGNSAPDKSGLPSDRFSAERTGGSVSTLTIQRTQQEDSAVYLCASSRRLAGAEQFFGPGTRLTVL.